The rows below give T cell receptor beta chains drawn from one sample of a study of blood T cell repertoires in COVID-19. Assay: immunoSEQ multiplex PCR; the TCRdb copy retains only in-frame clones and omits some. The repertoire holds roughly 100,000 clones, with roughly 91% as singletons. The sequenced material came from peripheral blood. All receptors come from a human donor in a cohort sampled during active COVID-19. Each CDR3 is given with its conserved first and last residue. The D gene is left open where the match is weak. Clone size, where shown, is once, few, many, or a class for clones that have expanded.

v_call,j_call,d_call,clone_size,cdr3_aa,cdr3_nt
TRBV7-9,TRBJ2-7,TRBD2,few,CASSPPRAGVYEQYF,TGTGCCAGCAGCCCGCCTAGGGCGGGGGTCTACGAGCAGTACTTC
TRBV9,TRBJ2-2,.,.,CASSVADFGGELFF,TGTGCCAGCAGCGTGGCAGACTTTGGCGGGGAGCTGTTTTTT
TRBV27,TRBJ2-5,.,.,CASSLLSGETQYF,TGTGCCAGCAGTTTATTGAGCGGGGAGACCCAGTACTTC
TRBV9,TRBJ1-2,.,.,CASSAKTGGGGYTF,TGTGCCAGCAGCGCAAAAACAGGCGGCGGCGGCTACACCTTC
TRBV29-1,TRBJ1-1,.,few,CSVVQNTEAFF,TGCAGCGTTGTCCAGAACACTGAAGCTTTCTTT
TRBV23-1,TRBJ1-1,TRBD1,.,CASSQPPDRGWTGNTEAFF,TGCGCCAGCAGTCAGCCGCCGGACAGGGGTTGGACGGGGAACACTGAAGCTTTCTTT
TRBV18,TRBJ2-7,.,.,CASSPRPGSVAYEQYF,TGTGCCAGCTCACCACGTCCAGGGTCGGTCGCCTACGAGCAGTACTTC
TRBV11-3,TRBJ2-5,TRBD2,once,CASSLGLAGVGETQYF,TGTGCCAGCAGCTTAGGCCTAGCGGGAGTTGGGGAGACCCAGTACTTC
TRBV7-8,TRBJ1-5,.,.,CASSLVGSNQPQHF,TGTGCCAGCAGCTTAGTGGGCAGCAATCAGCCCCAGCATTTT
TRBV27,TRBJ1-5,.,.,CASSFGGAVGQPQHF,TGTGCCAGCAGTTTTGGAGGGGCGGTGGGTCAGCCCCAGCATTTT
TRBV6-7,TRBJ2-2,TRBD2,.,CASSFGTSGTGELFF,TGTGCCAGCAGTTTCGGGACTAGCGGTACCGGGGAGCTGTTTTTT
TRBV19,TRBJ2-2,.,once,CASSISTLWSTGELFF,TGTGCCAGTAGTATTTCGACTCTGTGGAGCACCGGGGAGCTGTTTTTT
TRBV10-3,TRBJ1-3,.,.,CAISESKEGSGGLSGNTIYF,TGTGCCATCAGTGAGTCGAAAGAAGGGAGTGGGGGACTCTCTGGAAACACCATATATTTT
TRBV27,TRBJ2-2,TRBD2,.,CATKISGSAGELFF,TGTGCCACAAAAATTAGCGGGAGCGCCGGGGAGCTGTTTTTT
TRBV28,TRBJ1-5,TRBD1,.,CASIRQGLGNNQPQHF,TGTGCCAGCATTCGACAGGGCCTGGGCAACAACCAGCCCCAGCATTTT
TRBV27,TRBJ2-1,TRBD1,.,CASTPGQDIYNEQFF,TGTGCCAGCACCCCGGGACAGGACATCTACAATGAGCAGTTCTTC
TRBV5-8,TRBJ1-2,TRBD1,.,CASSHTGTGGWYGYTF,TGTGCCAGCAGCCATACCGGGACAGGGGGTTGGTATGGCTACACCTTC
TRBV30,TRBJ1-1,.,.,CAVGLLNTEAFF,TGTGCCGTGGGACTGCTCAACACTGAAGCTTTCTTT
TRBV4-1,TRBJ2-1,TRBD2,.,CASSQPAGGPAFF,TGCGCCAGCAGCCAACCTGCGGGGGGGCCTGCGTTCTTC
TRBV4-2,TRBJ2-1,.,.,CASSQNRQTSYNEQFF,TGTGCCAGCAGCCAGAATAGACAGACGAGCTACAATGAGCAGTTCTTC
TRBV18,TRBJ2-1,.,.,CASSPPSNYNEQFF,TGTGCCAGCTCACCACCGTCCAACTACAATGAGCAGTTCTTC
TRBV20-1,TRBJ1-5,.,.,CSASAPYGSNQPQHF,TGCAGTGCTAGTGCCCCCTACGGGAGCAATCAGCCCCAGCATTTT
TRBV28,TRBJ2-1,.,.,CASSLGTSIPNNEQFF,TGTGCCAGCAGTTTGGGTACTAGCATCCCCAACAATGAGCAGTTCTTC
TRBV19,TRBJ2-5,.,.,CASSIIGNRKETQYF,TGTGCCAGTAGTATAATCGGGAACCGCAAAGAGACCCAGTACTTC
TRBV19,TRBJ1-1,.,.,CASSIGQNTEAFF,TGTGCCAGTAGTATAGGACAGAACACTGAAGCTTTCTTT
TRBV10-2,TRBJ2-1,TRBD2,once,CASSAGLAGNEQFF,TGCGCCAGCAGTGCGGGACTAGCGGGGAATGAGCAGTTCTTC
TRBV5-1,TRBJ2-2,TRBD2,.,CASSLGGRATGELFF,TGCGCCAGCAGCTTGGGCGGGAGAGCTACCGGGGAGCTGTTTTTT